This TCR beta chain appears in the sequencing data of a study of blood T cells in healthy people across ages. The use of a sample-barcoded 5' primer and a J-beta primer mix characterized a second PCR of roughly 7 to 12 cycles. TCRdb ran MiXCR on the 5' RACE reads and lists one entry per CDR3 protein. The sample lists around 990,000 distinct CDR3 sequences, around two fifths seen once, with 13% in the top ten. V was cut by 4 bases and J by 4 bases, with 16 bases left in between. The CDR3 is 15 amino acids. Germline V gives CDR1 MNHEY, CDR2 SMNVEV (reference sequence). The receptor's source is a man between 18 and 35 years old in good health. Material for sequencing was blood. The rearrangement uses TRBV27 and TRBJ1-1; no clear D gene. The CDR3 DNA reads as TGTGCCAGCAGTTCCCCCGGACCAACGAGCACTGAAGCTTTCTTT. Translation gives CASSSPGPTSTEAFF.